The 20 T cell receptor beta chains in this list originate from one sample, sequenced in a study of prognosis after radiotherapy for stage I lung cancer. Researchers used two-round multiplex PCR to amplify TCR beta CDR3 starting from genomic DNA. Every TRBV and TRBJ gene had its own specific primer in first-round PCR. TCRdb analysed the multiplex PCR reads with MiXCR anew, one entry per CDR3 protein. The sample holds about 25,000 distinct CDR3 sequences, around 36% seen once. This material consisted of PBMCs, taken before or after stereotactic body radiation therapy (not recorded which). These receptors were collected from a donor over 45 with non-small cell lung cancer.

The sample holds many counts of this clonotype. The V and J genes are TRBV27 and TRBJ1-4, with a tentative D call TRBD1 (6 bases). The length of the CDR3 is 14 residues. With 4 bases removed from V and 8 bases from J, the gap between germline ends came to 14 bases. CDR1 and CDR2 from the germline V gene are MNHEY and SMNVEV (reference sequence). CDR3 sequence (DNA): TGTGCCAGCAGTTCCCGGGACAAGTACGAAAAACTGTTTTTT. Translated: CASSSRDKYEKLFF.

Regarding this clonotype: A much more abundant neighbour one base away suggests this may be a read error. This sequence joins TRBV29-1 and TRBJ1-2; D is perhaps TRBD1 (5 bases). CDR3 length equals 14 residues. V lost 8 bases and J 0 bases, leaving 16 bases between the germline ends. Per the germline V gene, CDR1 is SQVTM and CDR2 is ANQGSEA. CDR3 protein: CSSAAGTTNYGYTF. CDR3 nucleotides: TGCAGCTCTGCGGCAGGGACCACTAACTATGGCTACACCTTC.

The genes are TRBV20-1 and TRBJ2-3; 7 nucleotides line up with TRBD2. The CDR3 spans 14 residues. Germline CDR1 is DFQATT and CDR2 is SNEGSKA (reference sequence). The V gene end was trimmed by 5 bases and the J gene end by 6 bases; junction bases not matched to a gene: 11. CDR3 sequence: CSAGPGTKIDTQYF. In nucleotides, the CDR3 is TGCAGTGCTGGCCCCGGGACTAAGATTGATACGCAGTATTTT.

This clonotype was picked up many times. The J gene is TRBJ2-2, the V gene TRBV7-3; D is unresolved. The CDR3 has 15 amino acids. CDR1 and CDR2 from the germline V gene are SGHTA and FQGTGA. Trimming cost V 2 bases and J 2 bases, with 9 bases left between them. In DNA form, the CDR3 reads TGTGCCAGCAGCTTATTGGGCGGAAACACCGGGGAGCTGTTTTTT. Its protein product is CASSLLGGNTGELFF.

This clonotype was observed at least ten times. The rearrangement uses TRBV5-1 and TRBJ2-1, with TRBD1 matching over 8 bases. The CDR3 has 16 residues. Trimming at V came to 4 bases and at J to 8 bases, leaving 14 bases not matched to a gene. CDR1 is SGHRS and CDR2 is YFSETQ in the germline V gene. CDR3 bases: TGCGCCAGCAGCCGAACCGGGACAGGAGTAAACGATGAGCAGTTCTTC. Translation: CASSRTGTGVNDEQFF. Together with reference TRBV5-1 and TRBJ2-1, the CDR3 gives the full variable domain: KAGVTQTPRYLIKTRGQQVTLSCSPISGHRSVSWYQQTPGQGLQFLFEYFSETQRNKGNFPGRFSGRQFSNSRSEMNVSTLELGDSALYLCASSRTGTGVNDEQFFGPGTRLTVL.

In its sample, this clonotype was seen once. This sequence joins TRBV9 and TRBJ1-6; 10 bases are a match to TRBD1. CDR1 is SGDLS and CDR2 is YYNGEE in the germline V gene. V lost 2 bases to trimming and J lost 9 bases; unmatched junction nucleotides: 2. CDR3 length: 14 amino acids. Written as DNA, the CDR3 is TGTGCCAGCAGCGTCGACAGGGGGCTTTCACCCCTCCACTTT. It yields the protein CASSVDRGLSPLHF.

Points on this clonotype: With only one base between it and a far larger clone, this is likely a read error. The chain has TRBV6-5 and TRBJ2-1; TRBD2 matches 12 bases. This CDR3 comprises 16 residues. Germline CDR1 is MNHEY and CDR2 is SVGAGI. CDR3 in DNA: TGTGTCAGCAGACGACCTCTAGCGGGAGGGCTAGATGAGCAGTTCTTC. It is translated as CVSRRPLAGGLDEQFF.

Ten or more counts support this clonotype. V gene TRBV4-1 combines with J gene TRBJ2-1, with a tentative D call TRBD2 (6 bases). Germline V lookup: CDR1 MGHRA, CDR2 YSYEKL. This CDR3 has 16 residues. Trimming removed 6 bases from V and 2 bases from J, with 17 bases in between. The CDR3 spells CASRASSVRAYNEQFF. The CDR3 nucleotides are TGCGCCAGCAGAGCTTCTAGCGTTAGGGCCTACAATGAGCAGTTCTTC.

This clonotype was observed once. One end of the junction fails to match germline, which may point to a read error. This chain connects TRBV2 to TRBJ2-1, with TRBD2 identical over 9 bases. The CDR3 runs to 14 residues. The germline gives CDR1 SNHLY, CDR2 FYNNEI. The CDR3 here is CASRVAGAYNGQFF. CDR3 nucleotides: TGTGCCAGCAGAGTAGCGGGAGCCTACAATGGGCAGTTCTTC.

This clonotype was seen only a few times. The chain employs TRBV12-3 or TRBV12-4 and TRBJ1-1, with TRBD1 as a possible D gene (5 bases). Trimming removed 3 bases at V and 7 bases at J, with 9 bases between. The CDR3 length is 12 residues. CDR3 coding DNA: TGTGCCAGCAGTTTTAGGGGATATGAAGCTTTCTTT. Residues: CASSFRGYEAFF.

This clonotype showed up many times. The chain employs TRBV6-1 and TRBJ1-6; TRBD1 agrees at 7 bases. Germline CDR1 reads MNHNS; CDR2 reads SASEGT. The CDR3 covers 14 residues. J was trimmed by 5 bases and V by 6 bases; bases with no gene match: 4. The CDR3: CASRDDRDNSPLHF. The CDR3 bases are TGTGCCAGCAGGGACGACAGGGATAATTCACCCCTCCACTTT.

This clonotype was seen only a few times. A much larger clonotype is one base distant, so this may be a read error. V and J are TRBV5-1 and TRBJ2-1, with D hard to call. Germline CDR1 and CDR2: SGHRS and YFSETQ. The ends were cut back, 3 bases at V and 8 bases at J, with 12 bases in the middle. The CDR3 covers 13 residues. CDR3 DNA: TGCGCCAGCAGCTCTGGACCCTCGTATGAGCAGTTCTTC. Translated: CASSSGPSYEQFF.

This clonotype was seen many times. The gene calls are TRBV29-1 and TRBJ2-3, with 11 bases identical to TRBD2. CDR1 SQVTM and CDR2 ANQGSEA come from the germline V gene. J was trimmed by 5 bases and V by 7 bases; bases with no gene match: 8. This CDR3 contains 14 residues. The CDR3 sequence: CSGWGGLAGDTQYF. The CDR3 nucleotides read TGCAGCGGGTGGGGTGGACTAGCGGGAGATACGCAGTATTTT.

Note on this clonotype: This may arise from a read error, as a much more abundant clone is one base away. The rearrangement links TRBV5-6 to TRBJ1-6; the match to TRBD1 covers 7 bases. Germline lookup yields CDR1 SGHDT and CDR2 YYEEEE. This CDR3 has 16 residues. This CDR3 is CAGSFKHGTENSPLHF. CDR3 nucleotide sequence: TGTGCCGGCAGCTTCAAACATGGGACAGAGAATTCACCCCTCCACTTT. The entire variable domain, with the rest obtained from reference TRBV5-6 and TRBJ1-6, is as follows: DAGVTQSPTHLIKTRGQQVTLRCSPKSGHDTVSWYQQALGQGPQFIFQYYEEEERQRGNFPDRFSGHQFPNYSSELNVNALLLGDSALYLCAGSFKHGTENSPLHFGNGTRLTVT.

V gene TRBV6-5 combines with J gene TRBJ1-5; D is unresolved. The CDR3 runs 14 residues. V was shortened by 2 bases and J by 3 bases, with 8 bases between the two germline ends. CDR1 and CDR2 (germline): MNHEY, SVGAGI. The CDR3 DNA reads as TGTGCCAGCAGTTACGGTCGGACCAATCAGCCCCAGCATTTT. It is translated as CASSYGRTNQPQHF.

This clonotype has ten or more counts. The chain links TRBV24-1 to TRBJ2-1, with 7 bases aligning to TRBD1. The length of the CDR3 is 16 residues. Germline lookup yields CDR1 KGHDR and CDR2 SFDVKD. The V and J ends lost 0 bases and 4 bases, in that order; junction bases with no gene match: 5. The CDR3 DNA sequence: TGTGCCACCAGTGATTTGAGGGGGACAGAATACAATGAGCAGTTCTTC. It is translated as CATSDLRGTEYNEQFF.

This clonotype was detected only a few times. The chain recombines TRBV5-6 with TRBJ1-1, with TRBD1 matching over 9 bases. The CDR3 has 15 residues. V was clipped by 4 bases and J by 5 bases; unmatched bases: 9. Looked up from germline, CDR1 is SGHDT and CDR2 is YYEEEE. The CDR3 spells CASSGTTGGRTEAFF. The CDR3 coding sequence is TGTGCCAGCAGCGGCACGACAGGGGGAAGAACTGAAGCTTTCTTT.

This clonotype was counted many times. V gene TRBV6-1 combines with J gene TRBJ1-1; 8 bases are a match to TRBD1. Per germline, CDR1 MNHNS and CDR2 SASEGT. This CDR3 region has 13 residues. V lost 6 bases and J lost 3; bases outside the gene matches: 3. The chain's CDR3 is CASREDRDTEAFF. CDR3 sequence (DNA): TGTGCCAGCAGAGAGGACAGGGACACTGAAGCTTTCTTT.

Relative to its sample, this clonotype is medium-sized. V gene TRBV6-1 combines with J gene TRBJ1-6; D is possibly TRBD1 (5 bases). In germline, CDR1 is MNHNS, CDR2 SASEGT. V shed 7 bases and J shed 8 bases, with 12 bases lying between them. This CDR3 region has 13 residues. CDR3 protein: CASMGDGDSPLHF. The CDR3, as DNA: TGTGCCAGCATGGGGGACGGGGATTCACCCCTCCACTTT.

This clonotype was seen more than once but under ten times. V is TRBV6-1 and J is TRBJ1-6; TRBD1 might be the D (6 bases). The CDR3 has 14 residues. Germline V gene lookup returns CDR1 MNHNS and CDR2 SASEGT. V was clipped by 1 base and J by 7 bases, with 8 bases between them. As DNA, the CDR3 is TGTGCCAGCAGTGAAGTAACAGGGAATTCACCCCTCCACTTT. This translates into CASSEVTGNSPLHF.